This T cell receptor (beta chain) was sequenced for a study of PD-1 blockade in classical Hodgkin lymphoma. Overall study: Patients in the cohort were put on intravenous nivolumab, 3 mg/kg every 2 weeks.

All patients experienced relapse after autologous stem cell transplantation, and brentuximab vedotin exposure was variable. PBMCs, once thawed, yielded CD8+ T cells isolated by magnetic negative selection. This CDR3 spans 13 amino acids. The germline V gene has CDR1 MNHEY and CDR2 SMNVEV (reference sequence). V lost 0 bases and J lost 6, with 9 bases in between. Using immunoSEQ multiplex PCR, the repertoire was profiled, and TCRdb retains in-frame clones only, with some absent. The sample holds around 13,000 clones, more than 60% seen once. The rearrangement links TRBV27 to TRBJ2-7; D gene ambiguous. The clonotype comes from a human donor with classical Hodgkin lymphoma. The specimen was CD8+ T cells from blood, collected at baseline. CDR3 loop: CASSLSTRSEQYF. The CDR3 DNA sequence: TGTGCCAGCAGTTTATCGACAAGGTCCGAGCAGTACTTC.